Sequencing of this T cell receptor (beta chain) was carried out in a study of blood T cell repertoires in COVID-19. Study summary: COVID-19 samples from acute and convalescent phases originated in the United States, Italy and Spain. T cells, B-cell-depleted T cells, or PBMCs provided the cDNA or gDNA that served as material.

As handled by the study authors: Estimates of nucleated cell counts were drawn from the amplification of reference gene primers. Assay used: immunoSEQ multiplex PCR; TCRdb lists only in-frame clones, some missing. From that table come the V and J calls and clone size; the DNA was used to work out D and trimming. Of some 70,000 clones in the sample, 86% were seen once. The ends lost 4 bases at V and 0 bases at J; junction bases unmatched: 3. The length of the CDR3 is 14 residues. Germline CDR1 and CDR2: SQVTM and ANQGSEA. This TCR was sampled from a woman aged 55 to 70 with acute or convalescent COVID-19. Sequenced: peripheral blood. The chain recombines TRBV29-1 with TRBJ1-2, with TRBD1 matching over 9 bases. The CDR3 region has the DNA TGCAGCGTTGGCCGGACAGGGGCTAACTATGGCTACACCTTC. Amino acids: CSVGRTGANYGYTF.